A selection of T cell receptor beta chains follows, all from one sample in a study of PD-1 blockade in classical Hodgkin lymphoma. The method was immunoSEQ multiplex PCR; TCRdb's version includes in-frame clones alone and lacks a portion of them. The sample records over 7,000 clones, roughly 81% being singletons. The sample consisted of peripheral blood mononuclear cells (PBMCs), taken at baseline. These receptor sequences come from a human donor with classical Hodgkin lymphoma. Each CDR3 is given with its conserved first and last residue. The order of the fields is J gene, D gene, V gene, clone size, CDR3 protein, CDR3 DNA. The D gene is left open where the match is weak. Rows give clone size only sometimes, using once, few, many, or a class for an expanded clone.

j_call: TRBJ2-1
d_call: -
v_call: TRBV2
clone_size: -
cdr3_aa: CASFRGDFGNEQFF
cdr3_nt: TGTGCCAGTTTCAGAGGGGATTTTGGCAATGAGCAGTTCTTC

j_call: TRBJ1-2
d_call: TRBD1
v_call: TRBV27
clone_size: -
cdr3_aa: CASSPDRANYGYTF
cdr3_nt: TGTGCCAGCAGTCCGGACAGGGCTAACTATGGCTACACCTTC

j_call: TRBJ2-7
d_call: -
v_call: TRBV9
clone_size: -
cdr3_aa: CASSVEGRGAEQYF
cdr3_nt: TGTGCCAGCAGCGTAGAGGGCAGGGGAGCCGAGCAGTACTTC

j_call: TRBJ2-7
d_call: TRBD2
v_call: TRBV15
clone_size: -
cdr3_aa: CATSGGRGKDEQYF
cdr3_nt: TGTGCCACCAGCGGCGGGCGGGGGAAAGATGAGCAGTACTTC

j_call: TRBJ2-1
d_call: -
v_call: TRBV25-1
clone_size: -
cdr3_aa: CASSEQASANEQFF
cdr3_nt: TGTGCCAGCAGTGAACAAGCTAGCGCAAATGAGCAGTTCTTC

j_call: TRBJ1-4
d_call: -
v_call: TRBV9
clone_size: -
cdr3_aa: CASSEGTAPTGEKLFF
cdr3_nt: TGTGCCAGCAGCGAGGGGACTGCTCCTACGGGAGAAAAACTGTTTTTT

j_call: TRBJ2-7
d_call: -
v_call: TRBV5-5
clone_size: few
cdr3_aa: CASSFRERKSWTSYEQYF
cdr3_nt: TGTGCCAGCAGCTTCAGGGAACGCAAAAGCTGGACCTCCTACGAGCAGTACTTC

j_call: TRBJ1-2
d_call: -
v_call: TRBV5-8
clone_size: once
cdr3_aa: CASSPTPRVTYGYTF
cdr3_nt: TGTGCCAGCAGCCCTACGCCAAGGGTCACCTATGGCTACACCTTC

j_call: TRBJ2-3
d_call: -
v_call: TRBV6-1
clone_size: -
cdr3_aa: CASSVTSKWTDTQYF
cdr3_nt: TGTGCCAGCAGCGTTACTAGTAAATGGACAGATACGCAGTATTTT

j_call: TRBJ2-5
d_call: -
v_call: TRBV11-2
clone_size: -
cdr3_aa: CASSLSGHHQETQYF
cdr3_nt: TGTGCCAGCAGCCTAAGTGGGCATCACCAAGAGACCCAGTACTTC

j_call: TRBJ2-7
d_call: -
v_call: TRBV29-1
clone_size: -
cdr3_aa: CSVEEGSNEQYF
cdr3_nt: TGCAGCGTTGAGGAGGGTAGCAACGAGCAGTACTTC

j_call: TRBJ1-4
d_call: -
v_call: TRBV21-1
clone_size: -
cdr3_aa: CASSKGGRESEKLFF
cdr3_nt: TGTGCCAGCAGCAAAGGGGGTAGGGAGTCGGAAAAACTGTTTTTT

j_call: TRBJ2-7
d_call: -
v_call: TRBV27
clone_size: -
cdr3_aa: CASSLPTRPYEQYF
cdr3_nt: TGTGCCAGCAGTCTCCCTACCAGGCCGTACGAGCAGTACTTC

j_call: TRBJ2-7
d_call: -
v_call: TRBV29-1
clone_size: few
cdr3_aa: CSVEGGRGSYEQYF
cdr3_nt: TGCAGCGTTGAAGGAGGACGCGGCTCCTACGAGCAGTACTTC

j_call: TRBJ1-1
d_call: TRBD1
v_call: TRBV5-6
clone_size: once
cdr3_aa: CASSLGDRVALNTEAFF
cdr3_nt: TGTGCCAGCAGCTTGGGGGACAGGGTGGCTTTGAACACTGAAGCTTTCTTT

j_call: TRBJ1-1
d_call: TRBD1
v_call: TRBV6-1
clone_size: -
cdr3_aa: CASTQDREWTEAFF
cdr3_nt: TGTGCCAGCACCCAAGACAGGGAGTGGACTGAAGCTTTCTTT

j_call: TRBJ2-3
d_call: -
v_call: TRBV5-6
clone_size: -
cdr3_aa: CASSLLRDVATQYF
cdr3_nt: TGTGCCAGCAGCTTGCTCAGGGACGTCGCTACGCAGTATTTT

j_call: TRBJ2-5
d_call: -
v_call: TRBV7-9
clone_size: -
cdr3_aa: CASSLDSGVETQYF
cdr3_nt: TGTGCCAGCAGCTTAGATTCAGGGGTAGAGACCCAGTACTTC

j_call: TRBJ2-5
d_call: TRBD1
v_call: TRBV25-1
clone_size: -
cdr3_aa: CASSLRDRNQETQYF
cdr3_nt: TGTGCCAGCAGTCTCCGGGACAGGAACCAAGAGACCCAGTACTTC

j_call: TRBJ1-1
d_call: -
v_call: TRBV18
clone_size: -
cdr3_aa: CASSYNGNTEAFF
cdr3_nt: TGTGCCAGCTCATACAACGGGAACACTGAAGCTTTCTTT

j_call: TRBJ1-1
d_call: TRBD1
v_call: TRBV6-5
clone_size: -
cdr3_aa: CASSTGTGGDEAFF
cdr3_nt: TGTGCCAGCAGTACCGGGACAGGGGGAGACGAAGCTTTCTTT

j_call: TRBJ1-2
d_call: TRBD1
v_call: TRBV29-1
clone_size: -
cdr3_aa: CSAISGTGGARGGYTF
cdr3_nt: TGCAGTGCCATCTCCGGGACAGGGGGCGCCCGGGGCGGCTACACCTTC

j_call: TRBJ2-5
d_call: TRBD1
v_call: TRBV7-2
clone_size: -
cdr3_aa: CASRPQGAQETQYF
cdr3_nt: TGTGCCAGCAGACCTCAGGGGGCTCAAGAGACCCAGTACTTC

j_call: TRBJ2-5
d_call: -
v_call: TRBV29-1
clone_size: -
cdr3_aa: CSVVGVLQETQYF
cdr3_nt: TGCAGCGTTGTGGGTGTGCTCCAAGAGACCCAGTACTTC

j_call: TRBJ2-1
d_call: TRBD2
v_call: TRBV19
clone_size: -
cdr3_aa: CASSPGAGGGNEQFF
cdr3_nt: TGTGCCAGTAGCCCCGGGGCTGGGGGGGGGAATGAGCAGTTCTTC

j_call: TRBJ2-5
d_call: -
v_call: TRBV5-1
clone_size: -
cdr3_aa: CASSLLTQETQYF
cdr3_nt: TGCGCCAGCAGCTTGTTAACTCAAGAGACCCAGTACTTC

j_call: TRBJ2-7
d_call: -
v_call: TRBV6-5
clone_size: -
cdr3_aa: CASSYFLAGPYEQYF
cdr3_nt: TGTGCCAGCAGTTATTTCCTGGCGGGGCCCTACGAGCAGTACTTC

j_call: TRBJ2-6
d_call: -
v_call: TRBV27
clone_size: -
cdr3_aa: CASSLLASGAGANVLTF
cdr3_nt: TGTGCCAGCAGTTTATTGGCCTCAGGGGCTGGGGCCAACGTCCTGACTTTC

j_call: TRBJ2-1
d_call: -
v_call: TRBV2
clone_size: -
cdr3_aa: CASSEFSTFKFF
cdr3_nt: TGTGCCAGCAGTGAATTCTCAACATTTAAGTTCTTC

j_call: TRBJ2-1
d_call: -
v_call: TRBV7-2
clone_size: -
cdr3_aa: CASSFSGNEQFF
cdr3_nt: TGTGCCAGCAGCTTCAGCGGCAATGAGCAGTTCTTC

j_call: TRBJ2-3
d_call: TRBD2
v_call: TRBV2
clone_size: -
cdr3_aa: CASSGGGLALQDTQYF
cdr3_nt: TGTGCCAGCAGTGGCGGGGGACTAGCGTTGCAAGATACGCAGTATTTT

j_call: TRBJ2-7
d_call: TRBD1
v_call: TRBV15
clone_size: -
cdr3_aa: CATSREIYRGHEQYF
cdr3_nt: TGTGCCACCAGCAGAGAAATCTACAGGGGGCACGAGCAGTACTTC

j_call: TRBJ1-1
d_call: -
v_call: TRBV5-1
clone_size: -
cdr3_aa: CASSLQGHPNNEAFF
cdr3_nt: TGCGCCAGCAGCTTACAGGGACATCCAAACAATGAAGCTTTCTTT

j_call: TRBJ1-5
d_call: -
v_call: TRBV30
clone_size: -
cdr3_aa: CAWSVRGQPQHF
cdr3_nt: TGTGCCTGGAGTGTACGTGGACAGCCCCAGCATTTT

j_call: TRBJ1-6
d_call: TRBD1
v_call: TRBV2
clone_size: -
cdr3_aa: CASIPEIHRGGSPLHF
cdr3_nt: TGTGCCAGCATACCTGAGATCCACAGGGGCGGATCACCCCTCCACTTT

j_call: TRBJ2-3
d_call: TRBD2
v_call: TRBV27
clone_size: -
cdr3_aa: CASSRLAGGPSTDTQYF
cdr3_nt: TGTGCCAGCAGCCGGCTAGCGGGAGGGCCGAGCACAGATACGCAGTATTTT

j_call: TRBJ2-3
d_call: TRBD2
v_call: TRBV19
clone_size: -
cdr3_aa: CASNAGGPTTQYF
cdr3_nt: TGTGCCAGTAATGCGGGAGGGCCCACTACGCAGTATTTT

j_call: TRBJ2-7
d_call: TRBD2
v_call: TRBV7-9
clone_size: once
cdr3_aa: CASSNSGSGGEQYF
cdr3_nt: TGTGCCAGCAGCAATAGCGGGAGTGGGGGCGAGCAGTACTTC

j_call: TRBJ1-2
d_call: -
v_call: TRBV5-1
clone_size: -
cdr3_aa: CASSVSHGNYGYTF
cdr3_nt: TGCGCCAGCAGCGTCAGCCACGGCAACTATGGCTACACCTTC

j_call: TRBJ1-2
d_call: -
v_call: TRBV11-2
clone_size: -
cdr3_aa: CASSLDTGGLYGYTF
cdr3_nt: TGTGCCAGCAGCTTAGATACGGGGGGCCTCTATGGCTACACCTTC

j_call: TRBJ2-2
d_call: -
v_call: TRBV27
clone_size: -
cdr3_aa: CASSRSNTGELFF
cdr3_nt: TGTGCCAGCAGTAGATCGAACACCGGGGAGCTGTTTTTT

j_call: TRBJ1-5
d_call: -
v_call: TRBV4-1
clone_size: -
cdr3_aa: CASSQDGSVRGPQHF
cdr3_nt: TGCGCCAGCAGCCAAGATGGTTCCGTGAGGGGGCCCCAGCATTTT

j_call: TRBJ2-7
d_call: -
v_call: TRBV4-2
clone_size: -
cdr3_aa: CASSQGSTISYEQYF
cdr3_nt: TGTGCCAGCAGCCAAGGGTCTACGATCTCCTACGAGCAGTACTTC

j_call: TRBJ2-7
d_call: TRBD2
v_call: TRBV7-2
clone_size: -
cdr3_aa: CASSLARGATSGRYEQYF
cdr3_nt: TGTGCCAGCAGCTTAGCGCGGGGGGCGACTAGCGGGAGGTACGAGCAGTACTTC

j_call: TRBJ2-3
d_call: TRBD1
v_call: TRBV2
clone_size: -
cdr3_aa: CASSDPSSGGRTDTQYF
cdr3_nt: TGTGCCAGCAGTGATCCCTCTTCAGGGGGCAGGACAGATACGCAGTATTTT

j_call: TRBJ2-2
d_call: TRBD1
v_call: TRBV4-1
clone_size: few
cdr3_aa: CASSDRGNTGELFF
cdr3_nt: TGCGCCAGCAGTGACAGGGGTAACACCGGGGAGCTGTTTTTT

j_call: TRBJ2-1
d_call: TRBD1
v_call: TRBV15
clone_size: -
cdr3_aa: CATSPRTGGYEQFF
cdr3_nt: TGTGCCACCAGCCCTCGGACAGGGGGTTATGAGCAGTTCTTC

j_call: TRBJ1-4
d_call: TRBD1
v_call: TRBV4-2
clone_size: -
cdr3_aa: CASSQGVTGATNEKLFF
cdr3_nt: TGTGCCAGCAGCCAAGGTGTCACAGGGGCCACTAATGAAAAACTGTTTTTT

j_call: TRBJ2-3
d_call: -
v_call: TRBV25-1
clone_size: large
cdr3_aa: CASSQGDTQYF
cdr3_nt: TGTGCCAGCAGTCAGGGAGATACGCAGTATTTT

j_call: TRBJ2-1
d_call: -
v_call: TRBV4-2
clone_size: once
cdr3_aa: CASRENYNEQFF
cdr3_nt: TGTGCCAGCAGGGAGAATTACAATGAGCAGTTCTTC